This TCR beta chain was sequenced during a study of vaccination and CD4 T cells after COVID-19. Findings and limits, study-wide: The median number of SARS-CoV-2-reactive clonotypes increased from 21 to 38, a change that did not reach significance.

Germline values: CDR1 DFQATT, CDR2 SNEGSKA (reference sequence). V trimming: 2 bases; J trimming: 1 base; junction bases outside the gene matches: 6. The CDR3 loop spans 15 amino acids. This sample's treatment: roughly 11-day PBMC culture with coronavirus spike peptide pools or control peptides (ViraFEST assay). Notes on this clonotype: Its matching antigen is unknown.

With the Oncomine TCR Beta short-read assay, DNA from cultured CD4+ T cells was sequenced. One entry per CDR3 protein results from TCRdb running MiXCR on the PCR reads. The table records about 3,300 distinct CDR3 sequences, about half of them present only once. The source material was CD4+ T cells from blood, cultured in vitro. The sequence derives from a human donor who had recovered from COVID-19. The chain combines TRBV20-1 with TRBJ2-7; 9 bases map to TRBD2. The CDR3 spells CSARHLAGGSYEQYF. The CDR3 DNA reads TGCAGTGCTAGACACCTTGCGGGGGGGTCCTACGAGCAGTACTTC.